This TCR beta chain is drawn from a study of T-cell memory formation after mild COVID-19. Findings and caveats of the study: SARS-CoV-2 specificity of second-wave clones peaking day 37 was unconfirmed. Detection of some responders pre-infection suggested pre-existing cross-reactive memory T cells participated.

Germline V gene lookup returns CDR1 LGHNA and CDR2 YNFKEQ. The ends were cut back, 4 bases at V and 2 bases at J, with 14 bases in the middle. The CDR3 has 15 amino acids. Each CDR3 protein gets one entry after TCRdb re-called the 5' RACE reads with MiXCR. The sample shows 200,000 or so distinct CDR3 sequences, around 15% of them seen only once. This clonotype was observed many times. Its antigen is undetermined. This TCR was sampled from an adult woman who had mild COVID-19 (a few samples of this study predate the infection). Cell type and time point are not known. The V gene is TRBV4-2, the J gene TRBJ2-5; the D call may be TRBD1 or TRBD2 (5 bases each). The source material was PBMCs or a T cell subset sorted from them (not recorded which). In nucleotides, the CDR3 is TGTGCCAGCAGCCCAACCCGAGGGGTACAAGAGACCCAGTACTTC. Amino acids: CASSPTRGVQETQYF.